These 22 T cell receptor beta chains originate from one sample sequenced in a study of blood T cells in healthy people across ages. A second about 7 to 11 cycle PCR used barcoded and J-beta primers. TCRdb passed the 5' RACE reads through MiXCR, listing each CDR3 protein once. The sample holds 1.5 million to 2 million distinct CDR3 sequences, over 25% seen once. The specimen sequenced was blood. The receptors derive from a woman aged 30 to 39 in good health.

The rearrangement links TRBV29-1 to TRBJ2-1; no reliable D call. CDR1 and CDR2 from the germline V gene are SQVTM and ANQGSEA. With 5 bases removed from V and 10 bases from J, the gap between germline ends came to 12 bases. CDR3 length: 11 amino acids. CDR3 DNA: TGCAGCGTTTTCGCAGTAGGAGAGCAGTTCTTC. It encodes CSVFAVGEQFF.

This clonotype showed up just a few times. The chain is built from TRBV5-5 and TRBJ2-4, with 7 bases fitting TRBD1. Germline assignment: CDR1 SGHKS and CDR2 YYEKEE (reference sequence). The junction had 3 bases not matched to a gene; V was cut back by 3 bases and J by 0 bases. The length of the CDR3 is 15 residues. The CDR3 spells CASSSDRLAKNIQYF. The CDR3 DNA sequence: TGTGCCAGCAGCTCGGACAGGCTAGCCAAAAACATTCAGTACTTC.

This clonotype appeared a few times. This chain links TRBV7-2 with TRBJ2-1; 8 nucleotides align to TRBD2. V dropped 2 bases and J dropped 0; count of bases not matched to a gene: 9. Germline V gives CDR1 SGHTA, CDR2 FQGNSA. The CDR3 contains 18 residues. The CDR3 reads CASSLTSGSTSSYNEQFF. Written as DNA, the CDR3 is TGTGCCAGCAGCTTAACCAGCGGGAGCACTTCCTCCTACAATGAGCAGTTCTTC.

This clonotype occurred many times. The chain links TRBV24-1 to TRBJ2-5; 7 nucleotides agree with TRBD1. Trimming at V came to 7 bases and at J to 4 bases, leaving 8 bases not matched to a gene. Germline loops: CDR1 KGHDR, CDR2 SFDVKD. The CDR3 has 14 amino acids. CDR3 in DNA: TGTGCCACCAGCAGGGGGACGGGCGGAGAGACCCAGTACTTC. This codes for CATSRGTGGETQYF.

Turning to this clonotype: A single base separates this from a much larger clone, so it may be a read error. The J gene is TRBJ1-5, the V gene TRBV11-2; 11 nucleotides align to TRBD1. The CDR3 totals 15 residues. The germline CDR1 and CDR2 sequences are SGHAT and FQNNGV. This CDR3 reads CANSLGTGGDQPQHF. The CDR3 bases are TGTGCCAACAGCTTAGGGACAGGGGGTGATCAGCCCCAGCATTTT.

The V and J genes are TRBV3-1 and TRBJ2-5, with 7 nucleotides matching TRBD2. This CDR3 contains 14 residues. V was pared by 4 bases and J by 11 bases, with 13 bases of the junction left unmatched. CDR1 LGHDT and CDR2 YNNKEL come from the germline V gene (reference sequence). This CDR3 reads CASSLERGGSRQYF. CDR3 DNA sequence: TGTGCCAGCAGCCTGGAACGCGGGGGATCGAGGCAGTACTTC.

V and J are TRBV20-1 and TRBJ2-1; 9 bases match TRBD2. V lost 1 base, J lost 4 bases, and 8 bases stayed unmatched. Germline V lookup: CDR1 DFQATT, CDR2 SNEGSKA (reference sequence). The CDR3 covers 16 residues. The DNA of the CDR3 is TGCAGTGCTAGAGTGCGGGAGGGCCACAAGTACAATGAGCAGTTCTTC. Its translation is CSARVREGHKYNEQFF.

J is TRBJ1-3 and V is TRBV28; no reliable D call. There are 15 residues in the CDR3. With 4 bases removed from V and 0 bases from J, the gap between germline ends came to 10 bases. Germline V gene sequence: CDR1 MDHEN, CDR2 SYDVKM. The CDR3 DNA reads TGTGCCAGCAGTTCGGCTTCGGTCTCTGGAAACACCATATATTTT. Its translation is CASSSASVSGNTIYF.

The chain joins TRBV7-2 to TRBJ2-7, with D tentatively TRBD1 or TRBD2 (5 bases each). The CDR3 is 19 amino acids. The germline gives CDR1 SGHTA, CDR2 FQGNSA. Trimming left V 1 base short and J 3 bases short, with 25 bases between. The CDR3 is CASSLVGLATPTESYEQYF. The CDR3, as DNA: TGTGCCAGCAGCTTAGTGGGGCTAGCTACACCTACGGAAAGCTACGAGCAGTACTTC.

In its sample, this clonotype was seen a few times. The V and J genes are TRBV10-1 and TRBJ2-1; 7 positions match TRBD2. The V gene's germline CDR1 is WNHNN and CDR2 SYGVQD (reference sequence). V gave up 0 bases and J gave up 7 bases; unmatched junction bases: 9. This CDR3 has 16 residues. For the CDR3, the DNA is TGCGCCAGCAGTGAGTCGCGAGTCGCGGGGGAAAATGAGCAGTTCTTC. It yields the protein CASSESRVAGENEQFF.

The chain employs TRBV9 and TRBJ2-5; D gene ambiguous. Trimming removed 2 bases from V and 13 bases from J, with 15 bases in between. CDR1 and CDR2 from the germline V gene are SGDLS and YYNGEE. There are 12 residues in the CDR3. CDR3 DNA sequence: TGTGCCAGCAGCGTTGGGTACAATGAGCGGTACTTC. Translated, it gives CASSVGYNERYF.

This clonotype was picked up many times. The rearrangement uses TRBV7-2 and TRBJ1-4; D is unresolved. CDR1 and CDR2 (germline): SGHTA, FQGNSA. Trimming pared 1 base from V and 0 bases from J, leaving 6 bases between. The CDR3 totals 15 residues. CDR3 in amino acids: CASSLVGTTNEKLFF. The DNA of the CDR3 is TGTGCCAGCAGCTTAGTCGGGACAACTAATGAAAAACTGTTTTTT.

Only one count was recorded for this clonotype. The chain couples TRBV4-3 to TRBJ2-1; TRBD2 aligns across 10 bases. From germline, CDR1 is LGHNA and CDR2 YSLEER. This CDR3 spans 16 amino acids. Trimming at V came to 0 bases and at J to 13 bases, leaving 12 bases not matched to a gene. The CDR3 bases are TGCGCCAGCAGCCAAGATCGGACGTATAGCGGGGGGACCCAGTTCTTC. Its protein is CASSQDRTYSGGTQFF.

In its sample, this clonotype was seen a few times. The gene calls are TRBV12-3 or TRBV12-4 and TRBJ2-2; unclear D gene. The CDR3 length is 13 residues. V was clipped by 7 bases and J by 13 bases, with 19 bases between them. The CDR3 bases are TGTGCCAGCATAATGTTTCAGTCTGATGGGCTGTTTTTT. Residues: CASIMFQSDGLFF.

This chain uses TRBV29-1 with TRBJ2-1; D remains unclear. Germline CDR1 is SQVTM and CDR2 is ANQGSEA. The CDR3 extends over 13 amino acids. V lost 3 bases to trimming and J lost 4 bases, with 10 bases between them. The CDR3 coding sequence is TGCAGCGTTGACGCCGAAAGTTACAATGAGCAGTTCTTC. Its protein is CSVDAESYNEQFF.

This clonotype was seen ten or more times. The chain employs TRBV18 and TRBJ2-7, with D perhaps matching TRBD1 (5 bases). Germline values: CDR1 KGHSH, CDR2 LQKENI. V lost 3 bases, J lost 6 bases, and 12 bases lay in between. The CDR3 sequence is 13 residues long. The CDR3 region has the DNA TGTGCCAGCTCACCGAACCAGGGTGGCGAGCAGTACTTC. Protein: CASSPNQGGEQYF.

This rearrangement joins TRBV7-2 to TRBJ2-7; D call uncertain. From germline, CDR1 is SGHTA and CDR2 FQGNSA. This CDR3 has 18 residues. V was shortened by 5 bases and J by 3 bases, with 26 bases between the two germline ends. This chain's CDR3 is CASSRRNIRTVKSYEQYF. CDR3 in DNA: TGTGCCAGCAGCAGACGAAATATCAGGACGGTAAAAAGCTACGAGCAGTACTTC.

A word on this clonotype: The junction and the germline gene differ at one end; a read error may be behind it. This chain links TRBV20-1 with TRBJ1-2, with 8 positions matching TRBD1. The CDR3 runs to 15 residues. The germline V gene encodes CDR1 DFQATT and CDR2 SNEGSKA (reference sequence). The CDR3: CSVRVSGQGDYGYTF. In DNA, the CDR3 is TGCAGTGTTAGAGTATCAGGACAGGGAGACTATGGCTACACCTTC.

As for this clonotype: The CDR3 does not close with the conserved phenylalanine or tryptophan, likely indicating a read error. The CDR3 DNA is TGTGCCAGCATCACTCCGGGATTTCCCTCCTACGAGCAGTACTTG. Protein product: CASITPGFPSYEQYL. The chain recombines TRBV28 with TRBJ2-7; tentative D call: TRBD2 (5 bases). Germline CDR1 reads MDHEN; CDR2 reads SYDVKM. CDR3 length: 15 residues. V lost 7 bases, J lost 0 bases, and 16 bases lay in between.

This clonotype turned up a few times. The rearrangement uses TRBV7-2 and TRBJ1-6; 8 bases fit TRBD1. Trimming at V came to 5 bases and at J to 9 bases, leaving 9 bases not matched to a gene. Per the germline V gene, CDR1 is SGHTA and CDR2 is FQGNSA. The CDR3 runs to 15 residues. DNA for the CDR3: TGTGCCAGCAGCGCCCCGGGACAGGTCACTTCACCCCTCCACTTT. Translation gives CASSAPGQVTSPLHF.

This clonotype appeared a few times. The rearrangement uses TRBV20-1 and TRBJ1-4; D is ambiguous. Trimming took 0 bases from V and 5 from J, leaving 13 bases between them. The CDR3 loop spans 15 amino acids. Germline-derived CDR1 and CDR2 are DFQATT and SNEGSKA (reference sequence). The CDR3 sequence: CSARDKVRGNEKLFF. In DNA form, the CDR3 reads TGCAGTGCTAGAGATAAGGTCCGAGGGAATGAAAAACTGTTTTTT.

V and J are TRBV7-2 and TRBJ1-3; the D gene is possibly TRBD1 (6 bases). Germline loops: CDR1 SGHTA, CDR2 FQGNSA. V was clipped by 1 base and J by 0 bases, with 16 bases between them. The CDR3 is 18 residues long. The CDR3 loop reads CASSLVGGIGLSGNTIYF. CDR3 DNA: TGTGCCAGCAGCTTAGTAGGGGGTATAGGTCTCTCTGGAAACACCATATATTTT.